The 13 T cell receptor beta chains listed next were all sequenced from one sample in a study of blood T cell repertoires in COVID-19. TCRdb keeps only in-frame clones here, not all; method: immunoSEQ multiplex PCR. The data contain 130,000 to 150,000 clones, 84% of them singletons. The sample taken for sequencing was peripheral blood. The receptors stem from an elderly woman in a cohort sampled during active or convalescent COVID-19.

CDR3 region: CASSVPGQGFSGYTF. CDR3 DNA sequence: TGTGCCAGCAGTGTACCGGGACAGGGGTTTTCGGGCTACACCTTC. V usage is TRBV28 and J usage is TRBJ1-2; 10 nucleotides match TRBD1. The CDR3 totals 15 residues. Germline values: CDR1 MDHEN, CDR2 SYDVKM. Trimming at V came to 5 bases and at J to 8 bases, leaving 11 bases not matched to a gene.

The chain uses TRBV6-1 and TRBJ1-3, with D unclear. This CDR3 is 11 amino acids long. V was pared by 1 base and J by 14 bases, with 9 bases between. Germline V lookup: CDR1 MNHNS, CDR2 SASEGT. CDR3 residues: CASSEVQVVYF. The CDR3 coding sequence is TGTGCCAGCAGTGAAGTGCAGGTAGTATATTTT.

This clone was detected many times. V is TRBV2 and J is TRBJ2-4; 9 bases fit TRBD1. This CDR3 has 15 residues. Germline V lookup: CDR1 SNHLY, CDR2 FYNNEI. Trimming cost V 6 bases and J 3 bases; bases outside gene matches: 6. CDR3 sequence reads: CASRPRDRVKNIQYF. In DNA, the CDR3 is TGTGCCAGCAGACCCCGGGACAGGGTCAAAAACATTCAGTACTTC.

This clone appeared once. The chain has TRBV6-5 and TRBJ1-4, with TRBD1 identical over 8 bases. Trimming removed 6 bases from V and 8 bases from J; junction bases left unmatched: 11. The CDR3 totals 15 residues. CDR1 is MNHEY, CDR2 SVGAGI, per germline. In nucleotides, the CDR3 is TGTGCCAGCAGCAACCTTGGGACAGGCAAGGAAAAACTGTTTTTT. Its translation is CASSNLGTGKEKLFF.

The rearrangement joins TRBV7-9 to TRBJ1-4, with 8 bases matching TRBD1. Trimming at V came to 2 bases and at J to 6 bases, leaving 5 bases not matched to a gene. This CDR3 is built from 15 residues. Germline-derived CDR1 and CDR2 are SEHNR and FQNEAQ (reference sequence). CDR3 nucleotides: TGTGCCAGCAGCTTAATTGGACAGGGTCATGAAAAACTGTTTTTT. Protein: CASSLIGQGHEKLFF.

The genes are TRBV6-5 and TRBJ1-5; perhaps TRBD1 as D (6 bases). The V end lost 6 bases, the J end lost 6 bases, and 12 bases lay between the germline ends. Germline values: CDR1 MNHEY, CDR2 SVGAGI. The CDR3 covers 13 residues. The CDR3 DNA follows: TGTGCCAGCAGACCTCCAGGGGTTCAGCCCCAGCATTTT. It codes for CASRPPGVQPQHF.

This clone was recorded a few times. This rearrangement joins TRBV7-2 to TRBJ2-2, with D possibly being TRBD2 (5 bases). The CDR3 runs 15 residues. Looked up from germline, CDR1 is SGHTA and CDR2 is FQGNSA. The V and J ends lost 5 bases and 0 bases respectively, with 10 bases between them. The CDR3 loop is CASSPDGTNTGELFF. CDR3 bases: TGTGCCAGCAGCCCGGACGGGACGAACACCGGGGAGCTGTTTTTT.

The rearrangement links TRBV6-4 to TRBJ1-2; D is ambiguous. CDR1 and CDR2 from the germline V gene are MRHNA and SNTAGT. Between the trimmed V and J ends, which lost 1 base and 2 bases, there was a span of 5 bases. The length of the CDR3 is 13 residues. The CDR3 loop is CASSDFPNYGYTF. CDR3 in DNA: TGTGCCAGCAGTGACTTTCCGAACTATGGCTACACCTTC.

This chain joins TRBV6-5 and TRBJ1-3; D is perhaps TRBD1 (5 bases). Germline lookup yields CDR1 MNHEY and CDR2 SVGAGI. The CDR3 has 16 amino acids. V lost 0 bases to trimming and J lost 4 bases, with 13 bases between them. CDR3 bases: TGTGCCAGCAGTTACTCTATCGTGGGGGGAGGAAACACCATATATTTT. This encodes CASSYSIVGGGNTIYF.

The V call is TRBV7-3, the J call TRBJ2-5; 9 bases fit TRBD1. The CDR3 totals 15 residues. CDR1 is SGHTA, CDR2 FQGTGA, per germline. Germline trimming cut 6 bases from V and 2 bases from J; bases unmatched to any gene: 7. CDR3 residues: CASSSNRGPQETQYF. For the CDR3, the DNA is TGTGCCAGCAGTTCAAACAGGGGGCCTCAAGAGACCCAGTACTTC. The whole variable domain, remainder taken from reference TRBV7-3 and TRBJ2-5, is GAGVSQTPSNKVTEKGKYVELRCDPISGHTALYWYRQSLGQGPEFLIYFQGTGAADDSGLPNDRFFAVRPEGSVSTLKIQRTERGDSAVYLCASSSNRGPQETQYFGPGTRLLVL.

The J gene is TRBJ2-7, the V gene TRBV19; D not resolved. The germline gives CDR1 LNHDA, CDR2 SQIVND (reference sequence). Trimming removed 4 bases at V and 5 bases at J, with 12 bases between. CDR3 length: 13 amino acids. In DNA form, the CDR3 reads TGTGCCAGTAGTAGCCGGTTCGGAGACGAGCAGTACTTC. Its protein product is CASSSRFGDEQYF.

This clone was seen more than once but under ten times. The rearrangement uses TRBV19 and TRBJ2-1; tentative D call: TRBD2 (5 bases). This CDR3 contains 15 residues. Germline-derived CDR1 and CDR2 are LNHDA and SQIVND (reference sequence). V lost 5 bases and J 15 bases, leaving 26 bases between the germline ends. The CDR3 nucleotides are TGTGCCAGTAGTCCATCGACTAATATCGTAGCACCGGGGTTCTTC. Residues: CASSPSTNIVAPGFF.

The chain couples TRBV6-5 to TRBJ2-3; TRBD1 agrees at 9 bases. This CDR3 is 15 amino acids long. V shed 0 bases and J 4 bases; nucleotides not matched to a gene: 2. Germline values: CDR1 MNHEY, CDR2 SVGAGI. This chain's CDR3 is CASSYSGTGSDTQYF. For the CDR3, the DNA is TGTGCCAGCAGTTACTCGGGGACAGGGTCAGATACGCAGTATTTT.